Here is one T cell receptor (beta chain) with its context. Sequencing used immunoSEQ multiplex PCR; TCRdb keeps in-frame clones, though not all of them. The table shows under 40,000 clones, with roughly nine tenths occurring only once. This specimen belongs to a study of T cell changes during pregnancy in multiple sclerosis. Germline V gene lookup returns CDR1 MGHRA and CDR2 YSYEKL. Between the trimmed V and J ends, which lost 0 bases and 0 bases, there was a span of 15 bases. The CDR3 is 18 residues long. The TCR sequence derives from a female donor with multiple sclerosis, enrolled in a pregnancy study. This chain joins TRBV4-1 and TRBJ2-1, with D unresolved. This material consisted of CD4+ T cells from peripheral blood mononuclear cells, taken in the second trimester of pregnancy. CDR3 residues: CASSQEGAGSYSYNEQFF. Written as DNA, the CDR3 is TGCGCCAGCAGCCAAGAAGGCGCAGGCAGCTACTCCTACAATGAGCAGTTCTTC.